The sequence of this T cell receptor (beta chain) was determined in a study of OX40 agonist ivuxolimab in advanced cancers. Comments on this clone: Sequence at one end of the junction differs from germline and may be a read error.

Sequencing was performed with immunoSEQ multiplex PCR; in TCRdb, only in-frame clones are kept and a portion is missing. Among some 63,000 clones listed, around 87% were seen once. This CDR3 region has 15 residues. Germline V gene lookup returns CDR1 SGHRS and CDR2 YFSETQ. The chain uses TRBV5-1 and TRBJ2-7; 8 bases line up with TRBD2. This TCR came from an adult with an advanced solid tumor such as melanoma, head and neck, liver or kidney cancer. The sequences come from CD4+ or CD8+ T cells sorted from blood, collected in a trial of the OX40 agonist ivuxolimab. This CDR3 reads CASSLESGGPYGQYF. In DNA form, the CDR3 reads TGCGCCAGCAGCTTGGAGAGCGGGGGCCCCTACGGGCAGTACTTC.